The clone carrying this T cell receptor (beta chain) turned up a few times. Its antigen is not known. This CDR3 is 12 amino acids long. Trimming removed 3 bases at V and 5 bases at J, with 4 bases between. Germline values: CDR1 SEHNR, CDR2 FQNEAQ (reference sequence). The protocol was immunoSEQ multiplex PCR, while the TCRdb copy is restricted to in-frame clones and leaves out a portion. In the table there are tens of thousands of clones, 80% of which are singletons. Noted time point: week 11, during vaccination. A 20-mer mutant IDH1 peptide at 300 ug was injected subcutaneously with topical imiquimod. The sample is drawn from a study of a mutant IDH1 vaccine in newly diagnosed glioma. Overall study: Vaccination was launched 4-6 weeks after radiotherapy alone, or with temozolomide cycles. Points from the study as a whole: Immune responses induced by vaccination arose in about 93% of the patients.

V gene TRBV7-9 combines with J gene TRBJ2-2; D remains unclear. This TCR derives from a man aged 50-59 years with glioma. Here the sequenced sample was PBMCs, taken from a glioma patient whose treatment included an IDH1 peptide vaccine. The CDR3 sequence: CASSFETGELFF. CDR3 in DNA: TGTGCCAGCAGCTTCGAAACCGGGGAGCTGTTTTTT.